Listed here are 13 T cell receptor beta chains from one sample, sequenced in a study of cytomegalovirus exposure and HLA in healthy donors (dated by TCRdb to the late 2010s). Library preparation employed the immunoSEQ multiplex PCR assay. A mixture of 60 forward primers for TCR Vbeta segments and 13 reverse primers for TCR Jbeta segments was used in the multiplex PCR. Held by TCRdb, this immuneACCESS table contains in-frame sequences only and omits some clones. Under half of the omission traces to an unresolved V gene where checked; the cause of the rest is unknown. The sample table holds over 150,000 clones, of which 77% were seen once. The ten largest account for 1.4% of the sample. Material for sequencing was PBMCs. The receptors were gathered from a woman aged 25 to 39 in good health and CMV-seropositive.

This sequence joins TRBV5-1 and TRBJ1-1; maybe TRBD1 (5 bases). The CDR3 extends over 14 amino acids. Trimming took off 5 bases at V and 4 bases at J, with 15 bases between the two ends. CDR1 SGHRS and CDR2 YFSETQ come from the germline V gene. As DNA, the CDR3 is TGCGCCAGCAGACTGGACATCTGGAGCACTGAAGCTTTCTTT. Translated, it gives CASRLDIWSTEAFF.

J is TRBJ2-1 and V is TRBV10-3; D possibly corresponds to TRBD2 (7 bases). Germline V lookup: CDR1 ENHRY, CDR2 SYGVKD. V lost 6 bases, J lost 9 bases, and 18 bases lay in between. This CDR3 is 14 amino acids long. CDR3 protein: CAIRRGGDYGEQFF. The CDR3 region has the DNA TGTGCCATCAGGAGGGGGGGGGACTACGGTGAGCAGTTCTTC.

The V gene is TRBV7-2, the J gene TRBJ2-7; 8 bases agree with TRBD2. V was pared by 3 bases and J by 5 bases, with 15 bases of the junction left unmatched. This CDR3 region has 17 residues. The germline V gene has CDR1 SGHTA and CDR2 FQGNSA. The CDR3 bases are TGTGCCAGCAGCTTTAGGACTAGCTTCCAGGTGGGCCACGAGCAGTACTTC. It encodes CASSFRTSFQVGHEQYF.

This chain connects TRBV7-3 to TRBJ2-3; D is unresolved. The CDR3 extends over 13 amino acids. Germline V gene data show CDR1 as SGHTA and CDR2 as FQGTGA. V dropped 5 bases and J dropped 4 bases, with 10 bases sitting between them. Here the CDR3 DNA reads TGTGCCAGCAGCACTAAGATATCAGATACGCAGTATTTT. Amino acids: CASSTKISDTQYF.

This chain links TRBV15 with TRBJ1-1; D perhaps matches TRBD1 (5 bases). CDR1 and CDR2 from the germline V gene are LNHNV and YYDKDF (reference sequence). This CDR3 is built from 14 residues. Deletions cut 1 base from V and 4 bases from J, with 10 bases between. The CDR3 region has the DNA TGTGCCACCAGCAGAGGGGCAGGGCGCACTGAAGCTTTCTTT. Translating gives CATSRGAGRTEAFF.

The V gene is TRBV7-8, the J gene TRBJ1-1; maybe TRBD1 (5 bases). V lost 5 bases to trimming and J lost 4 bases, with 14 bases between them. This CDR3 has 14 amino acids. Germline lookup yields CDR1 SGHVS and CDR2 FQNEAQ. The CDR3 here is CASSHDSRGTEAFF. Here the CDR3 DNA reads TGTGCCAGCAGCCATGACAGTAGAGGCACTGAAGCTTTCTTT.

This clone was seen only once. The V and J genes are TRBV19 and TRBJ1-5; 7 bases match TRBD1. The germline V gene encodes CDR1 LNHDA and CDR2 SQIVND (reference sequence). The V segment lost 7 bases and the J segment 4 bases; nucleotides outside the gene matches: 13. There are 16 residues in the CDR3. CDR3 region: CASKRDSNLPNQPQHF. CDR3 in DNA: TGTGCCAGTAAAAGGGACAGCAACCTCCCAAATCAGCCCCAGCATTTT.

Comment on this clone: Other DNA variants within this sample encode the same CDR3. The rearrangement joins TRBV7-2 to TRBJ2-7; no reliable D call. V dropped 5 bases and J dropped 1 base, with 12 bases sitting between them. The CDR3 runs 14 residues. CDR1 SGHTA and CDR2 FQGNSA come from the germline V gene. CDR3: CASSPRGGSYEQYF. The CDR3 region has the DNA TGTGCCAGCAGCCCTAGAGGCGGATCCTACGAGCAGTACTTC.

V and J are TRBV11-2 and TRBJ1-1; D call uncertain. CDR1 SGHAT and CDR2 FQNNGV come from the germline V gene. The V end lost 5 bases, the J end lost 4 bases, and 20 bases lay between the germline ends. This CDR3 is 16 amino acids long. CDR3 in amino acids: CASSPLRGRVTTEAFF. CDR3 bases: TGTGCCAGCAGCCCTCTGCGAGGGAGGGTGACCACTGAAGCTTTCTTT.

This clone was detected only once. The chain uses TRBV5-1 and TRBJ2-7, with 7 bases identical to TRBD1. CDR1 is SGHRS and CDR2 is YFSETQ in the germline V gene. The CDR3 loop spans 15 amino acids. Trimming took 1 base from V and 6 from J; bases not matched to a gene: 10. DNA of the CDR3: TGCGCCAGCAGCTTGAGTCGGGGACAGCTAAGCGAGCAGTACTTC. Translation: CASSLSRGQLSEQYF. The full variable domain, with the rest looked up from reference TRBV5-1 and TRBJ2-7, is KAGVTQTPRYLIKTRGQQVTLSCSPISGHRSVSWYQQTPGQGLQFLFEYFSETQRNKGNFPGRFSGRQFSNSRSEMNVSTLELGDSALYLCASSLSRGQLSEQYFGPGTRLTVT.

The V and J genes are TRBV7-3 and TRBJ2-7; 8 nucleotides line up with TRBD1. Germline CDR1 and CDR2: SGHTA and FQGTGA. After removal of 6 bases from V and 7 bases from J, the junction contained 20 bases not matched to a gene. The CDR3 spans 17 residues. The DNA for the CDR3 is TGTGCCAGCAGTGAGGGGCCAGGGGGCGCGGGTTTGGGAGAGCAGTACTTC. The encoded protein is CASSEGPGGAGLGEQYF.

The V and J genes are TRBV6-1 and TRBJ1-5; 8 nucleotides align to TRBD1. The CDR3 extends over 13 amino acids. V lost 7 bases and J lost 9; bases outside the gene matches: 8. Germline assignment: CDR1 MNHNS and CDR2 SASEGT. DNA for the CDR3: TGTGCCAGCACGGGACAGGTCCTAGGGCCCCAGCATTTT. Protein product: CASTGQVLGPQHF.

The chain uses TRBV11-3 and TRBJ2-3; TRBD1 might be the D (6 bases). Germline values: CDR1 SGHNT, CDR2 YENEEA. The V end was cut by 6 bases, the J end by 2 bases, with 12 bases between. This CDR3 comprises 14 residues. CDR3 sequence (DNA): TGTGCCAGCAGTCGAAGGACAGCCACAGATACGCAGTATTTT. This sequence encodes CASSRRTATDTQYF.